This T cell receptor (beta chain) originates from a study of cytotoxic CD8 clonotypes in ibrutinib-treated CLL. At the level of the study: Complete response was seen in 2 patients and partial in some 24; about twelve progressed and around 14 stayed remitted after a median roughly 70 months.

Whole-study findings and limits: Public clonotypes proved infrequent, and on treatment they shrank or remained steady.

Regarding this clone: Its antigen is unidentified.

Here immunoSEQ multiplex PCR was the method, and the copy in TCRdb shows in-frame clones only, minus some. This table holds 110,000 to 150,000 clones, around three quarters found once. There are 12 residues in the CDR3. V lost 8 bases to trimming and J lost 6 bases, with 12 bases between them. Germline V gene sequence: CDR1 MNHEY, CDR2 SMNVEV (reference sequence). V and J are TRBV27 and TRBJ2-3; tentative D call: TRBD2 (5 bases). The receptor was derived from a human donor with chronic lymphocytic leukemia. Sequencing was performed on PBMCs, taken after 12 months of ibrutinib treatment. The CDR3 sequence: CASGKGLDTQYF. The CDR3 DNA reads as TGTGCCAGCGGTAAAGGACTCGATACGCAGTATTTT.